A selection of T cell receptor beta chains follows, all from one sample in a study of identical twins. From the 5' RACE reads, TCRdb called clonotypes with MiXCR, one entry per CDR3 protein. The sample shows roughly 720,000 distinct CDR3 sequences, roughly 18% of them seen only once. The sample also formed part of further work on T cells expressing NK-cell markers.

The sample taken for sequencing was PBMCs. These TCRs come from a woman younger than 30 in good health. CDR3s include the opening cysteine and the closing phenylalanine or tryptophan. Each record gives: D gene, J gene, clone size, V gene, CDR3 DNA, CDR3 protein. A D gene is named only where the DNA matches it firmly. Size is stated for part of the rows, as once, few or many counts, or as a class when the clone is expanded.

d_gene: .
j_gene: TRBJ1-1
abundance: few
v_gene: TRBV18
CDR3nt: TGTGCCAGCTCACCAAATCGCGTAGTTCGCGCTGAAGCTTTCTTT
CDR3aa: CASSPNRVVRAEAFF

d_gene: .
j_gene: TRBJ2-4
abundance: few
v_gene: TRBV20-1
CDR3nt: TGCAGTGCCTCCGGGCCAAACATTCAGTACTTC
CDR3aa: CSASGPNIQYF

d_gene: .
j_gene: TRBJ2-7
abundance: .
v_gene: TRBV5-1
CDR3nt: TGCGCCACCACCGCGTTCCCCAGCTCCTACGAGCAGTACTTC
CDR3aa: CATTAFPSSYEQYF

d_gene: .
j_gene: TRBJ2-7
abundance: few
v_gene: TRBV7-2
CDR3nt: TGTGCCAGCAGCCACTCTCCCCACGAGCAGTACTTC
CDR3aa: CASSHSPHEQYF

d_gene: .
j_gene: TRBJ1-1
abundance: .
v_gene: TRBV12-3/TRBV12-4
CDR3nt: TGTGCCAGCACCTACCAGGGTTGGAACACTGAAGCTTTCTTT
CDR3aa: CASTYQGWNTEAFF

d_gene: TRBD1
j_gene: TRBJ2-1
abundance: .
v_gene: TRBV4-1
CDR3nt: TGCGCCAGCAGCCAGGTAGGGGTAGGGACAGCGTACAATGAGCAGTTCTTC
CDR3aa: CASSQVGVGTAYNEQFF

d_gene: TRBD1
j_gene: TRBJ2-3
abundance: .
v_gene: TRBV12-3/TRBV12-4
CDR3nt: TGTGCCAGCACCTTGGGACAGCTCGATACGCAGTATTTT
CDR3aa: CASTLGQLDTQYF

d_gene: TRBD1
j_gene: TRBJ2-6
abundance: few
v_gene: TRBV20-1
CDR3nt: TGCAGTGCCGTGGGACAGGGGGTGGTCTCTGGGGCCAACGTCCTGACTTTC
CDR3aa: CSAVGQGVVSGANVLTF

d_gene: .
j_gene: TRBJ2-7
abundance: few
v_gene: TRBV6-2/TRBV6-3
CDR3nt: TGTGCCAGCACCCGGACGGGCGTATACGAGCAGTACTTC
CDR3aa: CASTRTGVYEQYF

d_gene: TRBD2
j_gene: TRBJ2-7
abundance: few
v_gene: TRBV20-1
CDR3nt: TGCAGTGCCGGGGGGGGCGGGGTGTTTTACGAGCAGTACTTC
CDR3aa: CSAGGGGVFYEQYF

d_gene: .
j_gene: TRBJ1-2
abundance: .
v_gene: TRBV5-5
CDR3nt: TGTGCCAGCAGCTTGGAAGACTCGAACTATGGCTACACCTTC
CDR3aa: CASSLEDSNYGYTF

d_gene: TRBD1
j_gene: TRBJ1-2
abundance: .
v_gene: TRBV7-9
CDR3nt: TGTGCCAGCAGCGGGTTACATACCGGGACAGACTATGGCTACACCTTC
CDR3aa: CASSGLHTGTDYGYTF

d_gene: .
j_gene: TRBJ1-3
abundance: .
v_gene: TRBV20-1
CDR3nt: TGCAGTGCTAGAGATCGGTTGAAGTCCTGGTATGGGAACACCATATATTTT
CDR3aa: CSARDRLKSWYGNTIYF

d_gene: .
j_gene: TRBJ2-6
abundance: few
v_gene: TRBV20-1
CDR3nt: TGCAGTGCGCCTGACAGTGCTGGGGCCAACGTCCTGACTTTC
CDR3aa: CSAPDSAGANVLTF

d_gene: .
j_gene: TRBJ2-1
abundance: many
v_gene: TRBV20-1
CDR3nt: TGCAGTGCTAAAAGGGGGATTTTTTATAATGAGCAGTTCTTC
CDR3aa: CSAKRGIFYNEQFF

d_gene: .
j_gene: TRBJ2-5
abundance: few
v_gene: TRBV21-1
CDR3nt: TGTGCCAGCAGCCACGGACAAGAAGAGACCCAGTACTTC
CDR3aa: CASSHGQEETQYF

d_gene: TRBD1
j_gene: TRBJ2-1
abundance: many
v_gene: TRBV10-3
CDR3nt: TGTGCCTCGCGGGACAGGGTGGGAAATGAGCAGTTCTTC
CDR3aa: CASRDRVGNEQFF

d_gene: .
j_gene: TRBJ2-1
abundance: few
v_gene: TRBV18
CDR3nt: TGTGCCAGCTCGACAACGGACAGTGAGCAGTTCTTC
CDR3aa: CASSTTDSEQFF

d_gene: .
j_gene: TRBJ2-1
abundance: .
v_gene: TRBV20-1
CDR3nt: TGCAGTGCTCACCAGTGGGGGAGTCAGCAGTTCTTC
CDR3aa: CSAHQWGSQQFF

d_gene: .
j_gene: TRBJ1-1
abundance: few
v_gene: TRBV3-1
CDR3nt: TGTGCCAGCAGCCACCAGCGTTTAGGAGAAGCTTTCTTT
CDR3aa: CASSHQRLGEAFF

d_gene: TRBD1
j_gene: TRBJ1-1
abundance: .
v_gene: TRBV6-5
CDR3nt: TGTGCCAGCAGTTACGGCGGGACAGCGAGTCCAGCTGAAGCTTTCTTT
CDR3aa: CASSYGGTASPAEAFF

d_gene: TRBD1
j_gene: TRBJ1-2
abundance: few
v_gene: TRBV10-3
CDR3nt: TGTGCCATCAGGGCGACAGGGGGCTTGGGTAACTATGGCTACACCTTC
CDR3aa: CAIRATGGLGNYGYTF

d_gene: .
j_gene: TRBJ2-7
abundance: .
v_gene: TRBV18
CDR3nt: TGTGCCAGCTCACCACCGGGGGGTGTCGGGCACGAGCAGTACTTC
CDR3aa: CASSPPGGVGHEQYF

d_gene: TRBD1
j_gene: TRBJ2-2
abundance: few
v_gene: TRBV19
CDR3nt: TGTGCCAGTAGTATAATGACAGGGATGGACGGGGAGCTGTTTTTT
CDR3aa: CASSIMTGMDGELFF

d_gene: TRBD2
j_gene: TRBJ2-7
abundance: few
v_gene: TRBV12-3/TRBV12-4
CDR3nt: TGTGCCAGCACCGCAGCGGGATCGTCCTACGAGCAGTACTTC
CDR3aa: CASTAAGSSYEQYF

d_gene: .
j_gene: TRBJ1-2
abundance: .
v_gene: TRBV12-5
CDR3nt: TGTGCTAGTGGTTTGAATATTGGCTACACCTTC
CDR3aa: CASGLNIGYTF

d_gene: .
j_gene: TRBJ2-3
abundance: .
v_gene: TRBV11-2
CDR3nt: TGTGCCAGCAGCTTAGTGTCGGCAGATACGCAGTATTTT
CDR3aa: CASSLVSADTQYF

d_gene: .
j_gene: TRBJ1-5
abundance: few
v_gene: TRBV12-3/TRBV12-4
CDR3nt: TGTGCCAGCGGCGGGCAGGGCCGACAGCCCCAGCATTTT
CDR3aa: CASGGQGRQPQHF

d_gene: .
j_gene: TRBJ2-1
abundance: few
v_gene: TRBV6-2/TRBV6-3
CDR3nt: TGTGCCAGCAGTTGGGTAGAGGGTGCTGAGCAGTTCTTC
CDR3aa: CASSWVEGAEQFF

d_gene: .
j_gene: TRBJ2-7
abundance: .
v_gene: TRBV5-1
CDR3nt: TGCGCCAGCAGCTTGTGGGATAGGGTAAACGAGCAGTACTTC
CDR3aa: CASSLWDRVNEQYF

d_gene: .
j_gene: TRBJ1-5
abundance: .
v_gene: TRBV6-1
CDR3nt: TGTGCCAGCATGGGGGGGGGGCGCGTCCCCCAGCCCCAGCATTTT
CDR3aa: CASMGGGRVPQPQHF

d_gene: .
j_gene: TRBJ1-1
abundance: few
v_gene: TRBV12-3/TRBV12-4
CDR3nt: TGTGCCAGCAGCCAAATCATGCGGGGGAGGACTGAAGCTTTCTTT
CDR3aa: CASSQIMRGRTEAFF

d_gene: TRBD2
j_gene: TRBJ2-1
abundance: .
v_gene: TRBV20-1
CDR3nt: TGCAGTACAACCGGGACTAGGGCGTACAATGAGCAGTTCTTC
CDR3aa: CSTTGTRAYNEQFF

d_gene: TRBD2
j_gene: TRBJ2-2
abundance: .
v_gene: TRBV5-1
CDR3nt: TGCGCCAGCAGCTGGGGGACTAGCGGGAGTAACACCGGGGAGCTGTTTTTT
CDR3aa: CASSWGTSGSNTGELFF

d_gene: TRBD2
j_gene: TRBJ2-5
abundance: .
v_gene: TRBV15
CDR3nt: TGTGCCACCAGCAGCCCCGTAGCGGGAGGTACCCTGGAGACCCAGTACTTC
CDR3aa: CATSSPVAGGTLETQYF

d_gene: .
j_gene: TRBJ2-3
abundance: many
v_gene: TRBV7-9
CDR3nt: TGTGCCAGCAGCTTACAGGGTAGAGGGTATGGCACAGATACGCAGTATTTT
CDR3aa: CASSLQGRGYGTDTQYF

d_gene: .
j_gene: TRBJ1-1
abundance: few
v_gene: TRBV9
CDR3nt: TGTGCCAGCAGCGTAGAATCCCGGATGAACACTGAAGCTTTCTTT
CDR3aa: CASSVESRMNTEAFF

d_gene: .
j_gene: TRBJ2-5
abundance: few
v_gene: TRBV12-3/TRBV12-4
CDR3nt: TGTGCCAGCAGTGCCTTGACAGTTCAAGAGACCCAGTACTTC
CDR3aa: CASSALTVQETQYF

d_gene: .
j_gene: TRBJ2-3
abundance: .
v_gene: TRBV10-3
CDR3nt: TGTGCCAGTAAAAGTGAGCAGGGGTCTACAGATACGCAGTATTTT
CDR3aa: CASKSEQGSTDTQYF

d_gene: TRBD2
j_gene: TRBJ2-3
abundance: few
v_gene: TRBV4-2
CDR3nt: TGTGCCAGCAGCCTTCACGCTACTAGCGGCATTGCTACTAGCACAGATACGCAGTATTTT
CDR3aa: CASSLHATSGIATSTDTQYF

d_gene: .
j_gene: TRBJ2-1
abundance: few
v_gene: TRBV12-3/TRBV12-4
CDR3nt: TGTGCCAGCAGTGACCCGGGACTCGGGCACAATGAGCAGTTCTTC
CDR3aa: CASSDPGLGHNEQFF

d_gene: .
j_gene: TRBJ1-5
abundance: .
v_gene: TRBV21-1
CDR3nt: TGTGCCAGCAGTGTTCAGCCCCAGCATTTT
CDR3aa: CASSVQPQHF

d_gene: .
j_gene: TRBJ1-1
abundance: many
v_gene: TRBV20-1
CDR3nt: TGCAGTGTTGGCCACGGAGGTGCCGATGAAGCTTTCTTT
CDR3aa: CSVGHGGADEAFF

d_gene: .
j_gene: TRBJ2-7
abundance: few
v_gene: TRBV20-1
CDR3nt: TGCAGTGCTAGAGGGTTAGGGCAGAACTACGAGCAGTACTTC
CDR3aa: CSARGLGQNYEQYF

d_gene: TRBD2
j_gene: TRBJ2-1
abundance: many
v_gene: TRBV12-3/TRBV12-4
CDR3nt: TGTGCCAGCAGCCCGACTAGCGGGGGGGCCAATGAGCAGTTCTTC
CDR3aa: CASSPTSGGANEQFF

d_gene: TRBD2
j_gene: TRBJ2-5
abundance: few
v_gene: TRBV4-2
CDR3nt: TGTGCCAGCAGCCCCCGATCTCGGGGGGGGGAGACCCAGTACTTC
CDR3aa: CASSPRSRGGETQYF

d_gene: .
j_gene: TRBJ1-5
abundance: .
v_gene: TRBV20-1
CDR3nt: TGCAGTGCAAAGGGGAGCGGCAATCAGCCCCAGCATTTT
CDR3aa: CSAKGSGNQPQHF

d_gene: .
j_gene: TRBJ2-7
abundance: .
v_gene: TRBV11-2
CDR3nt: TGTGCCAGCAGCTTAGGGTTTTCCTCCGAGCAGTACTTC
CDR3aa: CASSLGFSSEQYF

d_gene: TRBD1
j_gene: TRBJ1-2
abundance: .
v_gene: TRBV7-8
CDR3nt: TGTGCCAGCAGCACTTCCCGGGGGACAGTTTCCTTC
CDR3aa: CASSTSRGTVSF

d_gene: .
j_gene: TRBJ2-1
abundance: .
v_gene: TRBV12-3/TRBV12-4
CDR3nt: TGTGCCAGCAGTTTACGGACAACGACCTACAATGAGCAGTTCTTC
CDR3aa: CASSLRTTTYNEQFF

d_gene: .
j_gene: TRBJ1-4
abundance: many
v_gene: TRBV12-3/TRBV12-4
CDR3nt: TGTGCCAGCAGGACAAATGAAAAACTGTTTTTT
CDR3aa: CASRTNEKLFF

d_gene: .
j_gene: TRBJ2-3
abundance: .
v_gene: TRBV5-6
CDR3nt: TGTGCCAGCAGCTTAGGCAGTTCACAGATAACGCAGTATTTT
CDR3aa: CASSLGSSQITQYF

d_gene: .
j_gene: TRBJ1-1
abundance: many
v_gene: TRBV5-6
CDR3nt: TGTGCCAGCAGCTTGGCACCGGGGAACACTGAAGCTTTCTTT
CDR3aa: CASSLAPGNTEAFF

d_gene: .
j_gene: TRBJ2-3
abundance: .
v_gene: TRBV10-1
CDR3nt: TGCGCCAGCAGTGAAGCAGGGTCAGATACGCAGTATTTT
CDR3aa: CASSEAGSDTQYF